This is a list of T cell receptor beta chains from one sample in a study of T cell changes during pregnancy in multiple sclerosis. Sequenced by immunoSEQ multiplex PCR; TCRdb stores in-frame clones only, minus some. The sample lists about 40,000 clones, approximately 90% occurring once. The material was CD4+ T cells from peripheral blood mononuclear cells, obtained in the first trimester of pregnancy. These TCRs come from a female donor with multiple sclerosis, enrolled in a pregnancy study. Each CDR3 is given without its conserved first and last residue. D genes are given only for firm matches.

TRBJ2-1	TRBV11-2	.	ASGSDWANEQF
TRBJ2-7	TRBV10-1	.	ASSEGGSYEQY
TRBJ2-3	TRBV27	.	ASSLSKGLGDTQY
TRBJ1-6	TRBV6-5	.	ASQTDNYNSPLH
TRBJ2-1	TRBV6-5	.	ASSWTVRHNEQF
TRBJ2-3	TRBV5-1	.	ASSLRDTARWTDTQY
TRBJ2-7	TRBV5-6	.	ASSLRRYEQY
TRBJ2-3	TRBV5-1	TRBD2	ASSVAGDYTDTQY
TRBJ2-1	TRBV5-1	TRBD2	ASSLMGLAGGGSGEQF
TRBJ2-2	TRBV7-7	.	ASSPGSQNTGELF
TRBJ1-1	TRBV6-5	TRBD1	ASSSPGQLNTEAF
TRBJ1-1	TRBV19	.	ASSPLGVNTEAF
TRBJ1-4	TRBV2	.	ASSFPSQGSNEKLF
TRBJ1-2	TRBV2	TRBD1	ASTGQALNYGYT
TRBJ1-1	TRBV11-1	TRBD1	ASSPDRGEAF
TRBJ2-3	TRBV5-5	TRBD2	ASSLGFASGGSKSTDTQY
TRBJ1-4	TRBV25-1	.	ASSVNTLDEKLF
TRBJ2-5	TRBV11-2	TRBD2	ASSPGVAGEYETQY
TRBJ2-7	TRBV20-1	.	SANSHYEQY
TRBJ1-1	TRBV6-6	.	ASSYSQRVSTEAF
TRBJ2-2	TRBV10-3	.	AISPKGGPGSTGELF